The present T cell receptor beta chain was sequenced within a study of early stage breast cancer tumors. As for the study in general: Each sample averaged approximately 10-fold read coverage. Findings and limits, study-wide: Chain pairing and CD4, CD8 or FOXP3 expression were not captured.

Assay used: immunoSEQ multiplex PCR; TCRdb lists only in-frame clones, some missing. The table has 8,500 to 10,000 clones, about two thirds seen once; the top ten hold roughly 18%. Turning to this clone: Its specificity is unknown.

V lost 5 bases to trimming and J lost 0 bases, with 8 bases between them. This CDR3 has 13 residues. Per germline, CDR1 SEHNR and CDR2 FQNEAQ (reference sequence). The sequencing sample was made of normal breast tissue next to the tumor. The sequence was collected from a person between 60 and 69 years old with breast cancer. The chain links TRBV7-9 to TRBJ2-7; no definite D call. The CDR3 is CASSEATSYEQYF. The CDR3 DNA sequence: TGTGCCAGCAGCGAAGCGACCTCCTACGAGCAGTACTTC.